This T cell receptor beta chain derives from a study of blood T cell repertoires in COVID-19. On the study more broadly: PBMCs, B-cell-depleted T cells, or T cells were the source of the cDNA or gDNA that made up the material.

The sample holds a few counts of this clone. This CDR3 has 13 amino acids. Per germline, CDR1 MDHEN and CDR2 SYDVKM. The trim removed 6 bases at V and 1 base at J, leaving 3 bases unmatched. The assay was immunoSEQ multiplex PCR, and TCRdb's table has in-frame clones only and misses some. The table includes about 170,000 clones, roughly 70% detected once. This sequence originates from a woman at least 80 years old with acute or convalescent COVID-19. The sample consisted of peripheral blood. V gene TRBV28 combines with J gene TRBJ2-7; 7 positions agree with TRBD1. CDR3 sequence (DNA): TGTGCCAGCAGATCGGGACAGTCCTACGAGCAGTACTTC. It codes for CASRSGQSYEQYF.